Listed below are T cell receptor beta chains from one sample, sequenced in a study of cytomegalovirus exposure and HLA in healthy donors. TCRdb's table, derived via immunoSEQ multiplex PCR, lists solely in-frame clones and lacks some. The repertoire holds roughly 150,000 clones, about 76% seen once, with roughly 3.7% in the top ten. The sequencing sample was made of PBMCs. The receptors were gathered from a male donor in good health and CMV-seronegative. Both conserved end residues are part of each CDR3. A D gene is named only where the DNA matches it firmly. The size field is filled for only some rows; it gives once, few, many or a size class.

J | D | size | length | V | DNA | CDR3
TRBJ2-7 | TRBD1 | . | 15 | TRBV15 | TGTGCCACCAGCAGCAGGTTTCAGGGGGACTACGAGCAGTACTTC | CATSSRFQGDYEQYF
TRBJ2-7 | TRBD1 | . | 16 | TRBV7-6 | TGTGCCAGCAGCGTGGGACAGGGGGCACCTCCTTACGAGCAGTACTTC | CASSVGQGAPPYEQYF
TRBJ2-2 | . | once | 15 | TRBV9 | TGTGCCAGCAGCTTAGGGGGAGGGTACACCGGGGAGCTGTTTTTT | CASSLGGGYTGELFF
TRBJ2-2 | TRBD2 | . | 17 | TRBV28 | TGTGCCAGCAGCCGATTTCCGGGACTAGTGAACACCGGGGAGCTGTTTTTT | CASSRFPGLVNTGELFF
TRBJ1-1 | . | . | 13 | TRBV11-2 | TGTGCCAGCAGCTTAATGGAACAGGCTGAAGCTTTCTTT | CASSLMEQAEAFF
TRBJ2-4 | . | . | 14 | TRBV13 | TGTGCCAGCAGCTTTAGTCTAGCCAAAAACAGTCAGTACTTC | CASSFSLAKNSQYF
TRBJ2-5 | TRBD2 | . | 17 | TRBV4-2 | TGTGCCAGCAGCCAGGACCCGGGACTAGCGGGTGAAGAGACCCAGTACTTC | CASSQDPGLAGEETQYF
TRBJ2-2 | TRBD1 | . | 17 | TRBV4-3 | TGCGCCAGCAGCCAAGATTGGACAGGGGGAAACACCGGGGAGCTGTTTTTT | CASSQDWTGGNTGELFF
TRBJ1-1 | . | . | 14 | TRBV7-8 | TGTGCCAGCAGCGTCTCTCGGGATAAGTCTGAAGCTTTCTTT | CASSVSRDKSEAFF
TRBJ2-7 | TRBD2 | . | 13 | TRBV19 | TGTGCCAGTAGCGGACTAGCCAGGGACGAGCAGTACTTC | CASSGLARDEQYF
TRBJ2-4 | TRBD1 | . | 15 | TRBV6-6 | TGTGCCAGCAGTAGGGACAGGGGAGCCAAAAACATTCAGTACTTC | CASSRDRGAKNIQYF
TRBJ2-1 | TRBD2 | . | 16 | TRBV28 | TGTGCCAGCAGCCCCCCTTTCGGGGGAGGGATAAATGAGCAGTTCTTC | CASSPPFGGGINEQFF
TRBJ2-7 | TRBD2 | . | 16 | TRBV5-1 | TGCGCCAGCAGCTTCGATCGCGGGGGGTACTCCTACGAGCAGTACTTC | CASSFDRGGYSYEQYF
TRBJ1-2 | . | . | 15 | TRBV5-1 | TGCGCCAGCAGCTTGGCCTCGGAGGGTTCGGATGGCTACACCTTC | CASSLASEGSDGYTF
TRBJ2-2 | TRBD2 | . | 17 | TRBV5-6 | TGTGCCAGCAGCTTGGGGCCGGGAGGGGTGAACACCGGGGAGCTGTTTTTT | CASSLGPGGVNTGELFF
TRBJ2-3 | TRBD2 | . | 15 | TRBV5-1 | TGCGCCAGCAGCGTGGGACTAGCTCGCACAGATACGCAGTATTTT | CASSVGLARTDTQYF
TRBJ1-4 | TRBD1 | . | 14 | TRBV19 | TGTGCCAGTAGGGAACAGGGGGGGACAGAAAAACTGTTTTTT | CASREQGGTEKLFF
TRBJ2-3 | TRBD2 | . | 16 | TRBV7-8 | TGTGCCAGCAGTATAAAACGGGGGGAAGGGGCAGATACGCAGTATTTT | CASSIKRGEGADTQYF
TRBJ1-2 | TRBD1 | once | 13 | TRBV19 | TGTGCCAGTAAGAGACAGGGGATGGATGGCTACACCTTC | CASKRQGMDGYTF
TRBJ1-1 | TRBD1 | . | 14 | TRBV18 | TGTGCCAGCTCACCATGGACAGGACCCACTGAAGCTTTCTTT | CASSPWTGPTEAFF
TRBJ2-7 | . | few | 12 | TRBV25-1 | TGTGCCAGCAGCCACTCCGGCTACGAGCAGTACTTC | CASSHSGYEQYF
TRBJ2-1 | . | once | 16 | TRBV11-3 | TGTGCCAGCAGCCCCGGCGGGGCGGCGACCTACAATGAGCAGTTCTTC | CASSPGGAATYNEQFF
TRBJ2-7 | TRBD1 | . | 14 | TRBV9 | TGTGCCAGCTCCCAACAGGGGACCCTGGGCGAGCAGTACTTC | CASSQQGTLGEQYF
TRBJ1-4 | TRBD1 | . | 14 | TRBV5-6 | TGTGCCAGCAGCGGACAGGGATTTAATGAAAAACTGTTTTTT | CASSGQGFNEKLFF
TRBJ2-5 | . | . | 14 | TRBV5-6 | TGTGCCAGCAGCTTGAGACAGTACCAAGAGACCCAGTACTTC | CASSLRQYQETQYF
TRBJ1-5 | . | . | 16 | TRBV6-4 | TGTGCCAGCAGTGACAGCCGGGGGTGTAGGAATCAGCCCCAGCATTTT | CASSDSRGCRNQPQHF
TRBJ2-6 | . | few | 13 | TRBV7-9 | TGTGCCACCCGACAATCTGGGGCCAACGGCCTGACTTTC | CATRQSGANGLTF
TRBJ1-2 | . | . | 14 | TRBV18 | TGTGCCAGCTCACTACCCCAGGAGGCGTATGGCTACACCTTC | CASSLPQEAYGYTF
TRBJ2-3 | TRBD2 | . | 16 | TRBV7-9 | TGTGCCAGCAGCTTGGGGGAGCGGGAAAACACAGATACGCAGTATTTT | CASSLGERENTDTQYF
TRBJ2-3 | . | . | 14 | TRBV5-1 | TGCGCCAGCAGCTTGGGTCAGAGCACAGATACGCAGTATTTT | CASSLGQSTDTQYF
TRBJ2-2 | TRBD2 | . | 16 | TRBV4-1 | TGCGCCAGCAGCCAGAAGGTAGCGGGAGTCGTCGGGGAGCTGTTTTTT | CASSQKVAGVVGELFF
TRBJ1-4 | TRBD1 | . | 13 | TRBV6-6 | TGTGCCAGCCACGACAGGGCTTGGGAAAAACTGTTTTTT | CASHDRAWEKLFF
TRBJ2-7 | TRBD2 | once | 15 | TRBV4-1 | TGCGCCAGCAGCCAACGAGGATCAGCGGGAGTCGAGCAGTACTTC | CASSQRGSAGVEQYF
TRBJ1-4 | TRBD1 | . | 15 | TRBV19 | TGTGCCAGTAGTATAGCGACAGGGGTGCTTGAAAAACTGTTTTTT | CASSIATGVLEKLFF
TRBJ2-3 | . | . | 14 | TRBV4-1 | TGCGCCAGCAGCCAAGACCCGAGCACAGATACGCAGTATTTT | CASSQDPSTDTQYF
TRBJ2-5 | TRBD2 | . | 16 | TRBV25-1 | TGTGCCAGCAGTAAAGGGACTAGCGGTTGGGGAGGGGCCCAGTACTTC | CASSKGTSGWGGAQYF
TRBJ2-7 | TRBD2 | . | 16 | TRBV28 | TGTGCCAGCAGTGAACGGGGACTAGCGGGGAACTACGAGCAGTACTTC | CASSERGLAGNYEQYF
TRBJ2-3 | TRBD2 | few | 14 | TRBV2 | TGTGCCAGCAAGCTAGCGGTGAACACAGATACGCAGTATTTT | CASKLAVNTDTQYF
TRBJ1-5 | . | once | 15 | TRBV19 | TGTGCCAGTAGTAGACAGGTCATAAGCAATCAGCCCCAGCATTTT | CASSRQVISNQPQHF
TRBJ2-5 | . | . | 13 | TRBV27 | TGTGCCAGCAGTTTGAAGCATCAAGAGACCCAGTACTTC | CASSLKHQETQYF
TRBJ1-1 | TRBD1 | . | 14 | TRBV30 | TGTGCCTGGAGTCCCACAGGGGGGAGGACTGAAGCTTTCTTT | CAWSPTGGRTEAFF
TRBJ2-5 | TRBD2 | few | 12 | TRBV7-9 | TGTGCCAGCAGCTCTACTAGCGGTTCGGAGTACTTC | CASSSTSGSEYF
TRBJ1-4 | . | . | 14 | TRBV9 | TGTGCCAGCAGCGTAGCCAGTGGGGCGGAAAAACTGTTTTTT | CASSVASGAEKLFF
TRBJ2-3 | . | . | 16 | TRBV7-9 | TGTGCCAGCAGCCCTGTTGGTCAGACTAACCCAGATACGCAGTATTTT | CASSPVGQTNPDTQYF
TRBJ2-1 | TRBD2 | . | 17 | TRBV7-8 | TGTGCCAGCAGCGGACGGACTAGCGGGGGACCATACAATGAGCAGTTCTTC | CASSGRTSGGPYNEQFF
TRBJ2-7 | . | . | 13 | TRBV27 | TGTGCCAGCTCCGCGACTGTGGCGTACGAGCAGTACTTC | CASSATVAYEQYF
TRBJ2-7 | . | . | 13 | TRBV25-1 | TGTGCCAGCAGTGAATGGGACACCTACGAGCAGTACTTC | CASSEWDTYEQYF
TRBJ2-1 | . | . | 14 | TRBV6-1 | TGTGCCAGCAGTGAAGCGGCCCGAAGGGAGGAGCAGTTCTTC | CASSEAARREEQFF
TRBJ2-7 | . | . | 11 | TRBV20-1 | TGCAGTGTAGGAGCGGACTACGAGCAGTACTTC | CSVGADYEQYF
TRBJ2-7 | TRBD2 | . | 14 | TRBV5-1 | TGCGCCAGCAAGGTGGATAGCGGGGTGTACGAGCAGTACTTC | CASKVDSGVYEQYF